The 27 T cell receptor beta chains reported below all come from one sample, sequenced in a study of cytomegalovirus exposure and HLA in healthy donors. Profiled with immunoSEQ multiplex PCR; TCRdb holds only in-frame clones, not every one. The table shows some 110,000 clones, with approximately 88% occurring only once. What was sequenced was PBMCs. The receptors shown here come from a man between 18 and 29 years old in good health and CMV-seronegative.

The rearrangement joins TRBV6-4 to TRBJ1-2; 8 bases align to TRBD1. V gave up 5 bases and J gave up 5 bases; unmatched junction bases: 10. Germline V CDR1 and CDR2: MRHNA, SNTAGT. The CDR3 is made up of 15 amino acids. The CDR3 sequence is CASSSTDRAIYGYTF. The CDR3 bases are TGTGCCAGCAGTTCTACGGACAGGGCAATTTATGGCTACACCTTC.

This chain uses TRBV7-8 with TRBJ2-5, with a tentative D call TRBD1 (6 bases). Germline loops: CDR1 SGHVS, CDR2 FQNEAQ. The CDR3 spans 14 residues. Trimming shortened V by 2 bases and J by 5 bases, and 12 bases separated the two germline ends. Here the CDR3 reads CASSLLGQGETQYF. The CDR3 DNA is TGTGCCAGCAGCTTACTGGGGCAGGGGGAGACCCAGTACTTC.

Here the CDR3 reads CASSVAPGQGADTQYF. In DNA form, the CDR3 reads TGTGCCAGTAGTGTAGCTCCGGGACAGGGGGCAGATACGCAGTATTTT. The chain combines TRBV19 with TRBJ2-3; 11 nucleotides agree with TRBD1. With 5 bases clipped from V and 4 bases from J, the junction kept 8 bases outside the gene matches. The CDR3 consists of 16 residues. Germline V lookup: CDR1 LNHDA, CDR2 SQIVND (reference sequence). The entire variable domain, with the rest obtained from reference TRBV19 and TRBJ2-3, is as follows: DGGITQSPKYLFRKEGQNVTLSCEQNLNHDAMYWYRQDPGQGLRLIYYSQIVNDFQKGDIAEGYSVSREKKESFPLTVTSAQKNPTAFYLCASSVAPGQGADTQYFGPGTRLTVL.

The chain is built from TRBV5-6 and TRBJ2-4; 9 bases are a match to TRBD2. The CDR3 is 19 amino acids. The germline V gene has CDR1 SGHDT and CDR2 YYEEEE. The ends lost 2 bases at V and 1 base at J; junction bases unmatched: 13. CDR3 region: CASSLWLRGGFMAKNIQYF. DNA for the CDR3: TGTGCCAGCAGCTTATGGTTGCGGGGGGGTTTTATGGCCAAAAACATTCAGTACTTC.

V is TRBV20-1 and J is TRBJ2-7; D is perhaps TRBD2 (5 bases). Trimming cost V 6 bases and J 7 bases, with 10 bases left between them. Germline CDR1 is DFQATT and CDR2 is SNEGSKA (reference sequence). The CDR3 loop spans 10 amino acids. CDR3 residues: CSAHGEEQYF. The CDR3 coding sequence is TGCAGTGCCCATGGGGAGGAGCAGTACTTC.

This sequence joins TRBV6-1 and TRBJ2-7, with D maybe TRBD1 (5 bases). There are 16 residues in the CDR3. CDR1 is MNHNS and CDR2 is SASEGT in the germline V gene. V was trimmed by 2 bases and J by 3 bases, leaving 17 bases between them. CDR3 nucleotides: TGTGCCAGCAGTGAATTCGGCCGACAGCCGGTCTACGAGCAGTACTTC. Protein sequence: CASSEFGRQPVYEQYF.

The V call is TRBV28, the J call TRBJ2-4; TRBD2 matches 11 bases. This CDR3 is built from 14 residues. The junction had 10 bases not matched to a gene; V was cut back by 4 bases and J by 14 bases. The V gene's germline CDR1 is MDHEN and CDR2 SYDVKM. CDR3 residues: CASSSGGSGRAEYF. In DNA, the CDR3 is TGTGCCAGCAGTTCGGGTGGTAGCGGGAGGGCCGAGTACTTC. Complete variable domain (other parts from reference TRBV28 and TRBJ2-4): DVKVTQSSRYLVKRTGEKVFLECVQDMDHENMFWYRQDPGLGLRLIYFSYDVKMKEKGDIPEGYSVSREKKERFSLILESASTNQTSMYLCASSSGGSGRAEYFGAGTRLSVL.

The chain couples TRBV7-9 to TRBJ1-2; 10 nucleotides agree with TRBD1. Germline-derived CDR1 and CDR2 are SEHNR and FQNEAQ (reference sequence). This CDR3 region has 14 residues. The V and J ends lost 6 bases and 2 bases, in that order; junction bases with no gene match: 3. Written as DNA, the CDR3 is TGTGCCAGCAGGACAGGGGGCTTCAACTATGGCTACACCTTC. Its protein is CASRTGGFNYGYTF.

The rearrangement links TRBV11-2 to TRBJ1-2; D gene ambiguous. The CDR3 loop spans 17 amino acids. CDR1 and CDR2 from the germline V gene are SGHAT and FQNNGV. The germline V and J ends were trimmed by 4 bases and 3 bases, with 21 bases remaining between them. The DNA of the CDR3 is TGTGCCAGCAGCTCGGGTCTCGAATTTTTAACCGACTATGGCTACACCTTC. Translating gives CASSSGLEFLTDYGYTF.

The CDR3 spells CASSLVQGGTEAFF. CDR3 bases: TGTGCCAGCAGTTTGGTACAGGGCGGTACTGAAGCTTTCTTT. V gene TRBV28 combines with J gene TRBJ1-1; a possible D gene is TRBD1 (6 bases). The CDR3 sequence is 14 residues long. V was trimmed by 3 bases and J by 5 bases, leaving 13 bases between them. Germline V lookup: CDR1 MDHEN, CDR2 SYDVKM.

The V call is TRBV25-1, the J call TRBJ1-6; tentatively, D is TRBD1 (5 bases). The CDR3 spans 15 residues. Germline CDR1 and CDR2: MGHDK and SYGVNS. Trimming left V 1 base short and J 9 bases short, with 13 bases between. CDR3 DNA sequence: TGTGCCAGCAGTGAATGGGTCAGGGAAAGTTCACCCCTCCACTTT. Its protein product is CASSEWVRESSPLHF.

V usage is TRBV5-1 and J usage is TRBJ2-7, with 13 nucleotides matching TRBD2. The CDR3 loop spans 15 amino acids. Germline CDR1 and CDR2: SGHRS and YFSETQ. The V gene end was trimmed by 4 bases and the J gene end by 2 bases; junction bases not matched to a gene: 3. The CDR3 region has the DNA TGCGCCAGCAGCGTCGGGACTAGCGGGACCTACGAGCAGTACTTC. Its protein is CASSVGTSGTYEQYF.

The gene calls are TRBV25-1 and TRBJ1-6; 8 bases are a match to TRBD1. J lost 0 bases, V lost 1 base, and 5 bases had no gene match. CDR3 length: 18 amino acids. Germline CDR1 MGHDK, CDR2 SYGVNS. For the CDR3, the DNA is TGTGCCAGCAGTGAATGGGGGGACAGGAGCTCCTATAATTCACCCCTCCACTTT. Translating gives CASSEWGDRSSYNSPLHF.

The chain links TRBV6-1 to TRBJ1-2; 7 bases line up with TRBD1. Germline V CDR1 and CDR2: MNHNS, SASEGT. The CDR3 length is 12 residues. Trimming cost V 8 bases and J 8 bases; bases outside gene matches: 8. The DNA for the CDR3 is TGTGCCAGCTCTCTAGGGACAGAGGGCTACACCTTC. Residues: CASSLGTEGYTF.

This chain joins TRBV27 and TRBJ1-1; 11 bases align to TRBD1. The CDR3 consists of 17 residues. Per germline, CDR1 MNHEY and CDR2 SMNVEV (reference sequence). V lost 5 bases, J lost 6 bases, and 14 bases stayed unmatched. The CDR3 region has the DNA TGTGCCAGCAGTCCGTATGGGTGGGGGACAGGGGGATCTGAAGCTTTCTTT. Encoded protein: CASSPYGWGTGGSEAFF.

The V gene is TRBV5-1, the J gene TRBJ1-2; TRBD1 aligns across 10 bases. CDR3 length equals 17 residues. CDR1 and CDR2 (germline): SGHRS, YFSETQ. The J segment lost 6 bases and the V segment lost 3 bases, leaving 14 bases of the junction unmatched. This CDR3 is CASSSVWDRGAQDGYTF. The CDR3 region has the DNA TGCGCCAGCAGCTCGGTGTGGGACAGGGGAGCTCAGGATGGCTACACCTTC. Looking up the rest from reference TRBV5-1 and TRBJ1-2 gives the full variable domain: KAGVTQTPRYLIKTRGQQVTLSCSPISGHRSVSWYQQTPGQGLQFLFEYFSETQRNKGNFPGRFSGRQFSNSRSEMNVSTLELGDSALYLCASSSVWDRGAQDGYTFGSGTRLTVV.

The chain has TRBV7-9 and TRBJ1-2, with D unclear. CDR3 length: 13 amino acids. Trimming removed 5 bases at V and 2 bases at J, with 9 bases between. From germline, CDR1 is SEHNR and CDR2 FQNEAQ (reference sequence). DNA of the CDR3: TGTGCCAGCAGCGGACGGGGAAACTATGGCTACACCTTC. It encodes CASSGRGNYGYTF.

The rearrangement links TRBV6-1 to TRBJ2-2, with D perhaps TRBD2 (5 bases). The length of the CDR3 is 14 residues. Germline V CDR1 and CDR2: MNHNS, SASEGT. Trimming took 7 bases from V and 0 from J, leaving 9 bases between them. The CDR3 region has the DNA TGTGCCAGCAATTTACTAGCGAACACCGGGGAGCTGTTTTTT. Translating gives CASNLLANTGELFF.

The sample holds a few counts of this clone. The chain combines TRBV19 with TRBJ2-7, with D uncertain. V lost 4 bases, J lost 3 bases, and 10 bases lay in between. CDR1 LNHDA and CDR2 SQIVND come from the germline V gene (reference sequence). This CDR3 contains 13 residues. The CDR3 here is CASSTPPGYEQYF. The CDR3 DNA follows: TGTGCCAGTAGTACCCCCCCGGGCTACGAGCAGTACTTC.

The genes are TRBV2 and TRBJ2-2; perhaps TRBD2 as D (6 bases). V gave up 5 bases and J gave up 6 bases, with 16 bases separating them. Germline CDR1 reads SNHLY; CDR2 reads FYNNEI. This CDR3 has 15 amino acids. The CDR3 coding sequence is TGTGCCAGCAGTATCGAGGCGGGGTCCCCCGGGGAGCTGTTTTTT. It encodes CASSIEAGSPGELFF.

The rearrangement links TRBV7-8 to TRBJ2-3, with D hard to call. CDR1 is SGHVS and CDR2 is FQNEAQ in the germline V gene. V lost 3 bases, J lost 4 bases, and 8 bases lay in between. The CDR3 extends over 13 amino acids. The chain's CDR3 is CASSFLSSDTQYF. In DNA, the CDR3 is TGTGCCAGCAGCTTCCTCTCCTCAGATACGCAGTATTTT.

The V and J genes are TRBV28 and TRBJ2-1, with D possibly matching TRBD2 (5 bases). V lost 8 bases and J 0 bases, leaving 17 bases between the germline ends. The CDR3 is made up of 16 amino acids. CDR1 and CDR2 from the germline V gene are MDHEN and SYDVKM. CDR3 sequence (DNA): TGTGCCAGCGGCGAGGGAAGCGAGAGCTCCTACAATGAGCAGTTCTTC. The encoded protein is CASGEGSESSYNEQFF.

The chain employs TRBV11-3 and TRBJ2-2, with 9 nucleotides matching TRBD1. The CDR3 is 17 residues long. Per germline, CDR1 SGHNT and CDR2 YENEEA. Losses at the gene ends were 5 bases for V and 3 bases for J; bases not matched to a gene: 10. CDR3 in amino acids: CASSAGTGMGDTGELFF. CDR3 bases: TGTGCCAGCAGCGCAGGGACAGGGATGGGAGACACCGGGGAGCTGTTTTTT. Full variable domain (rest looked up from reference TRBV11-3 and TRBJ2-2): EAGVVQSPRYKIIEKKQPVAFWCNPISGHNTLYWYLQNLGQGPELLIRYENEEAVDDSQLPKDRFSAERLKGVDSTLKIQPAELGDSAVYLCASSAGTGMGDTGELFFGEGSRLTVL.

V is TRBV11-2 and J is TRBJ1-6, with 9 bases identical to TRBD1. V trimming: 8 bases; J trimming: 9 bases; junction bases outside the gene matches: 5. Germline-derived CDR1 and CDR2 are SGHAT and FQNNGV. This CDR3 region has 13 residues. The CDR3 spells CASYGTGSSPLHF. CDR3 DNA: TGTGCCAGCTACGGGACAGGGAGTTCACCCCTCCACTTT. The full variable domain, with the rest looked up from reference TRBV11-2 and TRBJ1-6, is EAGVAQSPRYKIIEKRQSVAFWCNPISGHATLYWYQQILGQGPKLLIQFQNNGVVDDSQLPKDRFSAERLKGVDSTLKIQPAKLEDSAVYLCASYGTGSSPLHFGNGTRLTVT.

The chain has TRBV6-5 and TRBJ2-7, with 10 bases identical to TRBD1. V trimming: 6 bases; J trimming: 5 bases; junction bases outside the gene matches: 10. CDR3 size: 15 residues. Germline V gives CDR1 MNHEY, CDR2 SVGAGI. CDR3 amino acids: CASRYGDRGVHEQYF. The CDR3 coding sequence is TGTGCCAGCAGGTACGGGGACAGGGGAGTCCACGAGCAGTACTTC.

The chain uses TRBV30 and TRBJ1-1, with D tentatively TRBD1 (6 bases). Germline-derived CDR1 and CDR2 are GTSNPN and SVGIG (reference sequence). This CDR3 is 15 amino acids long. V lost 2 bases to trimming and J lost 0 bases, with 13 bases between them. The CDR3 sequence: CAWSQKGEMNTEAFF. The CDR3, as DNA: TGTGCCTGGAGTCAAAAGGGGGAGATGAACACTGAAGCTTTCTTT.

The rearrangement joins TRBV7-8 to TRBJ2-1, with 14 positions matching TRBD2. The germline gives CDR1 SGHVS, CDR2 FQNEAQ. The CDR3 has 20 amino acids. V gave up 3 bases and J gave up 0 bases; unmatched junction bases: 10. CDR3 DNA sequence: TGTGCCAGCAGCTTTCCGGGACTAGCGGGAGTTCGGGACTCCTACAATGAGCAGTTCTTC. Protein sequence: CASSFPGLAGVRDSYNEQFF. Drawing the rest from reference TRBV7-8 and TRBJ2-1, the complete variable domain is GAGVSQSPRYKVAKRGQDVALRCDPISGHVSLFWYQQALGQGPEFLTYFQNEAQLDKSGLPSDRFFAERPEGSVSTLKIQRTQQEDSAVYLCASSFPGLAGVRDSYNEQFFGPGTRLTVL.